The sequence of this T cell receptor beta chain was determined in a study of blood T cell repertoires in COVID-19. At the level of the study: Samples taken during acute and convalescent COVID-19 were collected in the United States, Italy and Spain. The cDNA or gDNA used as material had been derived from T cells, B-cell-depleted T cells, or PBMCs.

In the authors' workflow: Reference gene primer amplification yielded estimated nucleated cell counts. This table comes from immunoSEQ multiplex PCR, and its TCRdb copy is limited to in-frame clones, with some not included. V, J and clone size were drawn from that table, and D and trimming were deduced from the DNA. This sample has about 130,000 clones; roughly 84% occur once, and the top ten carry approximately 12%. This clonotype was sampled from a woman in her twenties or thirties who had recovered from COVID-19. The sequenced sample consisted of peripheral blood.

The CDR3 bases are TGTGCCAGCAGCCCGGGGGGGGTGGGGAGTGGATCACCCCTCCACTTT. Amino acids: CASSPGGVGSGSPLHF. The J gene is TRBJ1-6, the V gene TRBV3-1 (or the pseudogene TRBV3-2); TRBD1 might be the D (5 bases). Germline assignment: CDR1 LGHDT and CDR2 YNNKEL (reference sequence). The CDR3 has 16 residues. V lost 4 bases and J 10 bases, leaving 20 bases between the germline ends.